Shown below are 3 T cell receptor beta chains from a single sample sequenced in a study of beta chain features in type 1 diabetes. Expressed TCRB transcripts were sequenced because the entire RNA isolate underwent reverse transcription. The repertoire was sequenced with immunoSEQ multiplex PCR; TCRdb's copy has only in-frame clones and lacks some. Found here are 200,000 to 250,000 clones, approximately 11% of them singletons; the top ten hold about 1.2%. The sequencing input was central memory CD4+ T cells from blood. The receptors were sampled from a man younger than 30 in good health.

At least ten counts were recorded for this clone. The genes are TRBV6-1 and TRBJ2-4; 8 positions match TRBD2. CDR3 length equals 18 residues. CDR1 and CDR2 from the germline V gene are MNHNS and SASEGT. V lost 2 bases to trimming and J lost 5 bases; unmatched junction nucleotides: 14. The chain's CDR3 is CASSERHGLASMQNIQYF. The CDR3 nucleotides are TGTGCCAGCAGTGAACGACACGGACTAGCCTCCATGCAAAACATTCAGTACTTC.

CDR3 amino acids: CALGLGETQYF. The CDR3 coding sequence is TGTGCCTTGGGCTTGGGGGAGACCCAGTACTTC. The chain has TRBV30 and TRBJ2-5; D unclear. V lost 7 bases to trimming and J lost 5 bases, with 11 bases between them. Germline V gives CDR1 GTSNPN, CDR2 SVGIG (reference sequence). The length of the CDR3 is 11 residues.

The CDR3 sequence: CASSHTYEQYF. The CDR3 DNA is TGTGCCAGCAGCCACACCTACGAGCAGTACTTC. The chain links TRBV7-9 to TRBJ2-7; the D is unclear. Germline loops: CDR1 SEHNR, CDR2 FQNEAQ (reference sequence). Trimming removed 5 bases from V and 2 bases from J, with 4 bases in between. This CDR3 is built from 11 residues.